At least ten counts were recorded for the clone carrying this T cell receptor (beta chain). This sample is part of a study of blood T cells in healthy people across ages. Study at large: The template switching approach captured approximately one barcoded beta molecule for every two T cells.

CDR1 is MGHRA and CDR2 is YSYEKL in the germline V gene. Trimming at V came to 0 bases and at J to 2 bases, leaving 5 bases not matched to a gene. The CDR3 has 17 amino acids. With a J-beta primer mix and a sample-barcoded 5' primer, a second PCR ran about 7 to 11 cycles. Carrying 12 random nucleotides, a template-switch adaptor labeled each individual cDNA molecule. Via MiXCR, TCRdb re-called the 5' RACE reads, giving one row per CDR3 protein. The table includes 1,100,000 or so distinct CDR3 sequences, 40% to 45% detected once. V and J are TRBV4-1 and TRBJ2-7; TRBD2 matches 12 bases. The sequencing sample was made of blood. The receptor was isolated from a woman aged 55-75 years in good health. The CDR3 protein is CASSQDPSGRGTYEQYF. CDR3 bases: TGCGCCAGCAGCCAAGATCCTAGCGGGAGGGGGACCTACGAGCAGTACTTC.